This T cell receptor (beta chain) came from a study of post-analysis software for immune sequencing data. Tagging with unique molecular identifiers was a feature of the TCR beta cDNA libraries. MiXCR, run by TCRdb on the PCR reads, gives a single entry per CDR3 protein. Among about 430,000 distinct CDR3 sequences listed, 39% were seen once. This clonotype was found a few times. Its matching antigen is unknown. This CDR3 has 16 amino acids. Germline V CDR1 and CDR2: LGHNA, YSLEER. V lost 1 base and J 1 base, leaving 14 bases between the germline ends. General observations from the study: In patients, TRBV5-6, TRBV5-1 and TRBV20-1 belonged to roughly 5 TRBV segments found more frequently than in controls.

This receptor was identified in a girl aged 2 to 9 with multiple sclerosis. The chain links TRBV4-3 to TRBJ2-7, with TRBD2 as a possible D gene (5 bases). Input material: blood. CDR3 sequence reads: CASSQVSPRGSYEQYF. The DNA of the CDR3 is TGCGCCAGCAGCCAAGTGAGCCCCCGGGGATCCTACGAGCAGTACTTC.